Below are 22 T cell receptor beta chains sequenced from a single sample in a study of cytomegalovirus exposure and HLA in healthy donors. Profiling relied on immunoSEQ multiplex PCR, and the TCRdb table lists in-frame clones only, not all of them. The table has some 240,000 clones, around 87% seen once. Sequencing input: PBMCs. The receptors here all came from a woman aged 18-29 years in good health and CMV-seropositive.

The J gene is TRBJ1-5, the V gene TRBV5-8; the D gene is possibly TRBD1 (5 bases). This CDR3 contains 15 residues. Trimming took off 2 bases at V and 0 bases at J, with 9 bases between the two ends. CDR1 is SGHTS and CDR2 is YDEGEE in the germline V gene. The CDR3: CASSFTGDSNQPQHF. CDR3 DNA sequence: TGTGCCAGCAGCTTTACAGGTGATAGCAATCAGCCCCAGCATTTT.

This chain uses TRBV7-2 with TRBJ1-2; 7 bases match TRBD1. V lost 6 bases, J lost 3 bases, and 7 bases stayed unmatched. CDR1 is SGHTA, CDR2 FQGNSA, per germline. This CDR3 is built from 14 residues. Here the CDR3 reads CASRIDRVDYGYTF. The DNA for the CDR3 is TGTGCCAGCAGAATAGACAGGGTCGACTATGGCTACACCTTC.

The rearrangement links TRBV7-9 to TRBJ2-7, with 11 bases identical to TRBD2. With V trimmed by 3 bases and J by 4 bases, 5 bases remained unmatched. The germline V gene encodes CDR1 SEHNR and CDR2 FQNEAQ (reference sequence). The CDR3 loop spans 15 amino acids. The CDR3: CASSFVGLAAYEQYF. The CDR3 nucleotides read TGTGCCAGCAGCTTCGTGGGACTAGCGGCATACGAGCAGTACTTC.

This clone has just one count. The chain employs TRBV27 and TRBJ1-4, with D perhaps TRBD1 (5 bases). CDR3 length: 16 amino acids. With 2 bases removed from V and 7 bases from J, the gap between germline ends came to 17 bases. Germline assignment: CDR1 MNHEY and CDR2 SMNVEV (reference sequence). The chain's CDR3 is CASSLLPGAALEKLFF. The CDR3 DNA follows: TGTGCCAGCAGTTTACTACCTGGGGCGGCCCTTGAAAAACTGTTTTTT.

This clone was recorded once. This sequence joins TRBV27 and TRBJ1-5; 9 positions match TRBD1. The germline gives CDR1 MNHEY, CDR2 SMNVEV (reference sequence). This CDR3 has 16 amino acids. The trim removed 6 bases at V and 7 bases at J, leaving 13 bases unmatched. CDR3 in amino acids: CASSDTNRGRIQPQHF. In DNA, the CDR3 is TGTGCCAGCAGCGATACTAACAGGGGGCGCATCCAGCCCCAGCATTTT.

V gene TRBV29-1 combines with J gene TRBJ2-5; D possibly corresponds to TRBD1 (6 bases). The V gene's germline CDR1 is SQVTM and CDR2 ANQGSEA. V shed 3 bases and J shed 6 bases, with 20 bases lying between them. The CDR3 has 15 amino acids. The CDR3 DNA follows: TGCAGCGTTGATGCCCCGGAGAGAGGACAGAAGACCCAGTACTTC. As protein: CSVDAPERGQKTQYF.

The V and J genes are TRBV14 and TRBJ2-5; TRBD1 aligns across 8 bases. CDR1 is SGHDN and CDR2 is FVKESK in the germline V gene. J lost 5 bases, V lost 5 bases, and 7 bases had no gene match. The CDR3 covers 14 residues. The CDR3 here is CASSSSGGAETQYF. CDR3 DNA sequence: TGTGCCAGCAGCTCTTCAGGGGGCGCGGAGACCCAGTACTTC.

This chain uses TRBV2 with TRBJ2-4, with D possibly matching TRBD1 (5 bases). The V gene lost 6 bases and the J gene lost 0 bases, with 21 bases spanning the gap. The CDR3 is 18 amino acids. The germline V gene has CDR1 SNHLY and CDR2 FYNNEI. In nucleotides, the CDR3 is TGTGCCAGCAGGCTTCTTAAGGGCGCAGGGCCAGCCAAAAACATTCAGTACTTC. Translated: CASRLLKGAGPAKNIQYF.

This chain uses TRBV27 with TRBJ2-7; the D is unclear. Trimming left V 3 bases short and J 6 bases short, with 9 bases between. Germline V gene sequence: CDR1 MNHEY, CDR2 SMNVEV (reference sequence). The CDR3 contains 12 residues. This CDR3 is CASSFGSSEQYF. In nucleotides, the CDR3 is TGTGCCAGCAGTTTCGGGTCGAGCGAGCAGTACTTC.

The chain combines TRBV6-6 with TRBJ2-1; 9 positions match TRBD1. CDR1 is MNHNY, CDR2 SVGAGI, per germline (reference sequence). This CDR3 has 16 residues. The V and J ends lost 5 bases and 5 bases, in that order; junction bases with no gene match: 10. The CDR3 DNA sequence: TGTGCCAGCAGTCCGGGACAGGGATTATGGAACAATGAGCAGTTCTTC. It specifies CASSPGQGLWNNEQFF.

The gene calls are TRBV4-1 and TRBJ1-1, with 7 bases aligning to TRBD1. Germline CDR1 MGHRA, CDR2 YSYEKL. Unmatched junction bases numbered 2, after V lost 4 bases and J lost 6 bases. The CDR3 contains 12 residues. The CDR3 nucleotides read TGCGCCAGCAGCCGAGGGGGCCCTGAAGCTTTCTTT. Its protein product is CASSRGGPEAFF.

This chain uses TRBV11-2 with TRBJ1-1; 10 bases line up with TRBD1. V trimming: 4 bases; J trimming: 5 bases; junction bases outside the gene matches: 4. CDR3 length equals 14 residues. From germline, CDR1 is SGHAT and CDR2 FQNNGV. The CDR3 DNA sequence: TGTGCCAGCAGCTGGGGACAGGGGACAACTGAAGCTTTCTTT. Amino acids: CASSWGQGTTEAFF.

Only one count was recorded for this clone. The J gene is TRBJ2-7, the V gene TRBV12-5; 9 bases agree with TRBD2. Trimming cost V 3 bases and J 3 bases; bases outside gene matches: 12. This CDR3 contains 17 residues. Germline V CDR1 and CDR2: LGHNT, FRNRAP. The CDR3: CASGFPPPSGIGYEQYF. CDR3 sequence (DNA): TGTGCTAGTGGTTTTCCCCCCCCTAGCGGGATTGGCTACGAGCAGTACTTC.

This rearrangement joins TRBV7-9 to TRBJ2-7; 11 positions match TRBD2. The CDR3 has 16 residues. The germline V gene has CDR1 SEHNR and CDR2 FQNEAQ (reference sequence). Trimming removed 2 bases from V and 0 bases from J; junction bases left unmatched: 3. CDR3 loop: CASSLSSGRASYEQYF. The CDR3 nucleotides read TGTGCCAGCAGCTTAAGTAGCGGGAGGGCCTCCTACGAGCAGTACTTC.

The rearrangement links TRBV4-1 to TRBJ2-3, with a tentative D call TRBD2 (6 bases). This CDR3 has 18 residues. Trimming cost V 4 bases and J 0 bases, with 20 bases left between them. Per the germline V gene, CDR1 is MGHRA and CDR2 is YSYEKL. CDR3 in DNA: TGCGCCAGCAGCCGCACGGGTAGCGGTGACGCTAGCACAGATACGCAGTATTTT. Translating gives CASSRTGSGDASTDTQYF.

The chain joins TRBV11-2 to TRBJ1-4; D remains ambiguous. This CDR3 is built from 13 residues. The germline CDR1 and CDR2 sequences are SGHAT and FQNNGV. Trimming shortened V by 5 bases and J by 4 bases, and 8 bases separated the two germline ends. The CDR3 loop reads CASSNGINEKLFF. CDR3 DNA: TGTGCCAGCAGCAACGGGATTAATGAAAAACTGTTTTTT. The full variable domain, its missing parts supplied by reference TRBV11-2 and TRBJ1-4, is EAGVAQSPRYKIIEKRQSVAFWCNPISGHATLYWYQQILGQGPKLLIQFQNNGVVDDSQLPKDRFSAERLKGVDSTLKIQPAKLEDSAVYLCASSNGINEKLFFGSGTQLSVL.

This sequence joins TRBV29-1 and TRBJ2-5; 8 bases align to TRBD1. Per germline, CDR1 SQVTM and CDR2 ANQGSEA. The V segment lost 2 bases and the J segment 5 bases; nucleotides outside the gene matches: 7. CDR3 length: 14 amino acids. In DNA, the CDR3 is TGCAGCGTTGAATCCCAGGGGGCCCAGGAGACCCAGTACTTC. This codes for CSVESQGAQETQYF.

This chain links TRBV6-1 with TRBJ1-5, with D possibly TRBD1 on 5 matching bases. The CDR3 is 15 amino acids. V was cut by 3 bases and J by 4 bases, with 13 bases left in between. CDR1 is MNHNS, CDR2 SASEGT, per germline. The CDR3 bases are TGTGCCAGCAGTGATAGCAGGGACTTGAATCAGCCCCAGCATTTT. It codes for CASSDSRDLNQPQHF.

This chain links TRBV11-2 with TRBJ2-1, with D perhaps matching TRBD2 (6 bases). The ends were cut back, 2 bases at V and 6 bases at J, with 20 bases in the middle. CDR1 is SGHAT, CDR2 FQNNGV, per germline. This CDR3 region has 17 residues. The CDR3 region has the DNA TGTGCCAGCAGCTTATATGTTAGCGGAAGTGTGGGCAATGAGCAGTTCTTC. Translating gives CASSLYVSGSVGNEQFF.

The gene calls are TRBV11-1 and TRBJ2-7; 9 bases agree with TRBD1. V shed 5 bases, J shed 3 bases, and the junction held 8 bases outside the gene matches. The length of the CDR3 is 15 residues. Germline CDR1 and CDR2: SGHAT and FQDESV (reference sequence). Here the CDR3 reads CASSPLTGGVYEQYF. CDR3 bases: TGTGCCAGCAGCCCTCTCACAGGGGGCGTCTACGAGCAGTACTTC.

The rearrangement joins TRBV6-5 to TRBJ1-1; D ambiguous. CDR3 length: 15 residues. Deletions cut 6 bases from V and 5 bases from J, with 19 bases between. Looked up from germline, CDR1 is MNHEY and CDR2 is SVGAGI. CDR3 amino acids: CASRGSGSYKTEAFF. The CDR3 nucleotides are TGTGCCAGCAGGGGTTCGGGGTCATACAAGACTGAAGCTTTCTTT.

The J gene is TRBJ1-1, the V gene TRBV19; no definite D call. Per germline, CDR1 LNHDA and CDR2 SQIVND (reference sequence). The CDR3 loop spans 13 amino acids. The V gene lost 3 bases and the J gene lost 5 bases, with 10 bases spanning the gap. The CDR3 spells CASSIRDGTEAFF. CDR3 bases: TGTGCCAGTAGTATTAGAGATGGTACTGAAGCTTTCTTT.